This entry is about one TCR beta chain. Its antigen is still unknown. The PCR contained 60 Vbeta and 13 Jbeta primers. Measured with immunoSEQ multiplex PCR; TCRdb has only the in-frame clones, and not every one. Among approximately 73,000 clones listed, around three quarters were seen once. Germline V gives CDR1 GTSNPN, CDR2 SVGIG (reference sequence). The CDR3 is made up of 13 amino acids. V lost 5 bases to trimming and J lost 7 bases; unmatched junction nucleotides: 8. This sample was included in a study of cytomegalovirus exposure and HLA in healthy donors. Study observations and caveats: Reported findings show TCR beta sequences accurately forecast HLA-A and HLA-B alleles in most subjects. Reportedly, fewer N-insertions than the approximately 690-donor mean appeared in an Asian-associated ancestry cluster in a later analysis.

Though nominally healthy at sampling, donors likely had unrecorded immune exposures. This receptor was identified in a woman aged 40 to 55 in good health and CMV-seropositive. The rearrangement joins TRBV30 to TRBJ2-1; 7 nucleotides agree with TRBD1. Sequenced input: PBMCs. The chain's CDR3 is CAWEGGRGNEQFF. CDR3 bases: TGTGCCTGGGAAGGGGGCCGTGGGAATGAGCAGTTCTTC.